The 22 T cell receptor beta chains in this list originate from one sample, sequenced in a study of cytomegalovirus exposure and HLA in healthy donors. PCR employed 60 Vbeta and 13 Jbeta primers. TCRdb keeps only in-frame clones here, not all; method: immunoSEQ multiplex PCR. The sample yields about 76,000 clones, approximately 70% seen once. Sequencing was done on a sample of PBMCs. The receptors originated from a man between 60 and 70 years old in good health and CMV-seropositive.

The chain combines TRBV9 with TRBJ2-2, with TRBD2 matching 8 bases. V shed 0 bases and J 4 bases; nucleotides not matched to a gene: 5. CDR3 length equals 16 residues. Germline V CDR1 and CDR2: SGDLS, YYNGEE. CDR3 residues: CASSVDTGGATGELFF. As DNA, the CDR3 is TGTGCCAGCAGCGTAGATACCGGGGGGGCCACCGGGGAGCTGTTTTTT.

The J gene is TRBJ2-5, the V gene TRBV4-1, with 12 bases lining up with TRBD1. The CDR3 loop spans 14 amino acids. V shed 8 bases and J 4 bases; nucleotides not matched to a gene: 5. Germline CDR1 is MGHRA and CDR2 is YSYEKL. This CDR3 is CASGGQGAGETQYF. Written as DNA, the CDR3 is TGCGCCAGCGGGGGACAGGGGGCCGGAGAGACCCAGTACTTC.

On this clone itself: The junction departs from the called germline gene at one end, perhaps through a read error. V and J are TRBV6-6 and TRBJ2-7; D is perhaps TRBD2 (6 bases). CDR1 and CDR2 (germline): MNHNY, SVGAGI (reference sequence). The CDR3 runs to 10 residues. The CDR3 protein is CASSGRELYF. The CDR3 DNA reads as TGTGCCAGCAGCGGTCGGGAGCTGTACTTC.

The rearrangement joins TRBV7-3 to TRBJ2-5, with a tentative D call TRBD2 (7 bases). Germline V gives CDR1 SGHTA, CDR2 FQGTGA. V was trimmed by 5 bases and J by 1 base, leaving 11 bases between them. CDR3 size: 14 residues. CDR3: CASSRGGSQETQYF. CDR3 nucleotide sequence: TGTGCCAGCAGCCGCGGGGGCAGCCAAGAGACCCAGTACTTC. Using reference TRBV7-3 and TRBJ2-5 for the parts outside the CDR3, the full variable domain is GAGVSQTPSNKVTEKGKYVELRCDPISGHTALYWYRQSLGQGPEFLIYFQGTGAADDSGLPNDRFFAVRPEGSVSTLKIQRTERGDSAVYLCASSRGGSQETQYFGPGTRLLVL.

The V gene is TRBV2, the J gene TRBJ2-2; D perhaps matches TRBD1 (6 bases). The CDR3 loop spans 16 amino acids. V lost 3 bases and J lost 3, with 14 bases in between. The germline V gene encodes CDR1 SNHLY and CDR2 FYNNEI. The CDR3 reads CASSDVVGADTGELFF. The CDR3, as DNA: TGTGCCAGCAGTGATGTTGTGGGGGCGGACACCGGGGAGCTGTTTTTT.

The rearrangement links TRBV6-5 to TRBJ2-7; 7 nucleotides agree with TRBD2. The CDR3 runs 14 residues. V lost 2 bases and J lost 3; bases outside the gene matches: 4. From germline, CDR1 is MNHEY and CDR2 SVGAGI. This chain's CDR3 is CASSYRASGYEQYF. CDR3 bases: TGTGCCAGCAGTTACCGGGCTAGCGGCTACGAGCAGTACTTC.

This chain connects TRBV7-9 to TRBJ2-7; a weak D match, TRBD1 (5 bases). The germline CDR1 and CDR2 sequences are SEHNR and FQNEAQ (reference sequence). This CDR3 is built from 16 residues. The V and J ends lost 4 bases and 0 bases respectively, with 16 bases between them. As DNA, the CDR3 is TGTGCCAGCAGCTCCCGACAGTCAACTAACTCCTACGAGCAGTACTTC. Translation: CASSSRQSTNSYEQYF.

V and J are TRBV7-9 and TRBJ2-3; no firm D call. The CDR3 runs 15 residues. Germline CDR1 is SEHNR and CDR2 is FQNEAQ (reference sequence). V lost 0 bases, J lost 7 bases, and 14 bases lay in between. CDR3 sequence reads: CASSLAGVQANTQYF. The CDR3 DNA is TGTGCCAGCAGCTTAGCGGGCGTCCAGGCTAATACGCAGTATTTT.

V is TRBV6-6 and J is TRBJ1-5, with D maybe TRBD1 (6 bases). The V gene lost 7 bases and the J gene lost 5 bases, with 18 bases spanning the gap. The CDR3 sequence is 15 residues long. The V gene's germline CDR1 is MNHNY and CDR2 SVGAGI (reference sequence). CDR3: CASIGGGWGDQPQHF. Written as DNA, the CDR3 is TGTGCCAGCATTGGGGGGGGCTGGGGAGATCAGCCCCAGCATTTT.

This rearrangement joins TRBV5-1 to TRBJ2-2; the match to TRBD2 covers 10 bases. CDR1 is SGHRS, CDR2 YFSETQ, per germline. The CDR3 is 15 residues long. J was trimmed by 2 bases and V by 4 bases; bases with no gene match: 2. CDR3 DNA sequence: TGCGCCAGCAGCCGGACTAGCGGTAACACCGGGGAGCTGTTTTTT. Translation: CASSRTSGNTGELFF. Variable domain in full (rest from reference TRBV5-1 and TRBJ2-2): KAGVTQTPRYLIKTRGQQVTLSCSPISGHRSVSWYQQTPGQGLQFLFEYFSETQRNKGNFPGRFSGRQFSNSRSEMNVSTLELGDSALYLCASSRTSGNTGELFFGEGSRLTVL.

The chain is built from TRBV2 and TRBJ2-7, with a weak D call TRBD1 (6 bases). The CDR3 has 17 amino acids. Per germline, CDR1 SNHLY and CDR2 FYNNEI. V was trimmed by 0 bases and J by 0 bases, leaving 15 bases between them. The CDR3 here is CASSEALRLGASYEQYF. In DNA, the CDR3 is TGTGCCAGCAGTGAAGCGCTTCGGTTGGGGGCCTCCTACGAGCAGTACTTC.

This chain uses TRBV7-8 with TRBJ1-4, with D hard to call. V was cut by 5 bases and J by 1 base, with 8 bases left in between. The CDR3 extends over 14 amino acids. In germline, CDR1 is SGHVS, CDR2 FQNEAQ. CDR3 bases: TGTGCCAGCAGCCCAAGTAGAACTAATGAAAAACTGTTTTTT. Its protein is CASSPSRTNEKLFF.

This chain links TRBV4-3 with TRBJ2-1; 12 bases line up with TRBD2. This CDR3 contains 19 residues. Per germline, CDR1 LGHNA and CDR2 YSLEER. V shed 2 bases and J 0 bases; nucleotides not matched to a gene: 8. As DNA, the CDR3 is TGCGCCAGCAGCCAACGGGCTAGCGGGGGGGGAAGCTCCTACAATGAGCAGTTCTTC. Translation: CASSQRASGGGSSYNEQFF.

J is TRBJ1-4 and V is TRBV2; TRBD1 might be the D (5 bases). Looked up from germline, CDR1 is SNHLY and CDR2 is FYNNEI. This CDR3 contains 12 residues. Trimming stripped 4 bases from V and 8 bases from J, with 8 bases between. CDR3 region: CASSAGEEKLFF. CDR3 coding DNA: TGTGCCAGCAGTGCGGGGGAGGAAAAACTGTTTTTT.

The V and J genes are TRBV6-6 and TRBJ1-5; 7 nucleotides agree with TRBD1. Trimming took 6 bases from V and 3 from J; bases not matched to a gene: 8. The CDR3 loop spans 15 amino acids. Germline CDR1 and CDR2: MNHNY and SVGAGI (reference sequence). This CDR3 reads CASRPQTGHNQPQHF. The CDR3 nucleotides are TGTGCCAGCAGACCTCAGACAGGGCACAATCAGCCCCAGCATTTT.

The gene calls are TRBV27 and TRBJ2-3; 8 nucleotides match TRBD2. V gave up 2 bases and J gave up 4 bases; unmatched junction bases: 5. The CDR3 has 15 residues. Germline CDR1 and CDR2: MNHEY and SMNVEV (reference sequence). CDR3 sequence: CASSLAGGGSDTQYF. DNA for the CDR3: TGTGCCAGCAGTTTAGCGGGGGGCGGGTCAGATACGCAGTATTTT.

In the case of this clone: Germline is not matched at one junction end, which may reflect a read error. V gene TRBV7-9 combines with J gene TRBJ2-7, with 7 nucleotides matching TRBD2. The CDR3 length is 14 residues. In germline, CDR1 is SEHNR, CDR2 FQNEAQ (reference sequence). CDR3: CSSSLTGTMYEQYF. The CDR3, as DNA: TGTTCCAGCAGCCTAACCGGGACTATGTACGAGCAGTACTTC.

This clone came up once. This sequence joins TRBV19 and TRBJ2-5; 10 positions agree with TRBD2. The J call may be incorrect, as the DNA end agrees better with TRBJ2-7. Per the germline V gene, CDR1 is LNHDA and CDR2 is SQIVND (reference sequence). The CDR3 extends over 14 amino acids. The CDR3 DNA reads TGTGCCAGTAGTCTAGCGGGAGATGGGTACGAGCAGTACTTC. Amino acids: CASSLAGDGYEQYF.

CDR3 in amino acids: CASSLMQGSSYNEQFF. CDR3 DNA sequence: TGTGCCAGCAGCTTGATGCAGGGGAGCTCCTACAATGAGCAGTTCTTC. The V and J genes are TRBV5-6 and TRBJ2-1, with D perhaps matching TRBD1 (6 bases). Trimming pared 1 base from V and 0 bases from J, leaving 11 bases between. The germline CDR1 and CDR2 sequences are SGHDT and YYEEEE. The CDR3 loop spans 16 amino acids. Complete variable domain (other parts from reference TRBV5-6 and TRBJ2-1): DAGVTQSPTHLIKTRGQQVTLRCSPKSGHDTVSWYQQALGQGPQFIFQYYEEEERQRGNFPDRFSGHQFPNYSSELNVNALLLGDSALYLCASSLMQGSSYNEQFFGPGTRLTVL.

The gene calls are TRBV7-8 and TRBJ1-5; no firm D call. V lost 4 bases to trimming and J lost 4 bases, with 11 bases between them. Germline lookup yields CDR1 SGHVS and CDR2 FQNEAQ. There are 14 residues in the CDR3. The CDR3 DNA is TGTGCCAGCAGCTACAGCGAGGGAAATCAGCCCCAGCATTTT. Translating it yields CASSYSEGNQPQHF.

The J gene is TRBJ2-5, the V gene TRBV5-5, with 8 bases identical to TRBD2. The CDR3 has 16 residues. Per germline, CDR1 SGHKS and CDR2 YYEKEE (reference sequence). V was pared by 4 bases and J by 1 base, with 9 bases of the junction left unmatched. The CDR3 loop reads CASSQGGSGVQETQYF. CDR3 DNA sequence: TGTGCCAGCAGCCAAGGGGGTAGCGGGGTCCAAGAGACCCAGTACTTC.

This chain uses TRBV6-6 with TRBJ1-5; D is undetermined. The CDR3 has 11 amino acids. CDR1 MNHNY and CDR2 SVGAGI come from the germline V gene (reference sequence). V dropped 6 bases and J dropped 8 bases, with 8 bases sitting between them. The CDR3 here is CASSEQEPQHF. CDR3 DNA: TGTGCCAGCAGCGAACAAGAGCCCCAGCATTTT.